The clone carrying this TCR beta chain was seen a few times. Its antigen is not identified. The data were taken from a study of identical twins. The study's findings and limits: Cross-sectional statistics underpinned the conclusions; the same donors were not followed. There was more out-of-frame TCR alpha sharing in monozygotic twins than models estimated. Reduced insertions were recorded for abundant cord blood beta clonotypes, with no such pattern in memory repertoires.

The CDR3 runs to 15 residues. J gave up 5 bases and V 5 bases, and 6 bases lay outside the gene matches. Germline V gene sequence: CDR1 SGHRS, CDR2 YFSETQ. cDNA carried unique molecular identifiers, and a universal primer site was added by template switching. Each CDR3 protein is one row after TCRdb ran MiXCR on the 5' RACE reads. The sample gives fewer than 250,000 distinct CDR3 sequences, around a tenth of which show up once; 5.1% is in the top ten. Input material: memory (CD45RO+) T cells sorted from blood. This clonotype was obtained from a woman under 30 in good health. The chain combines TRBV5-1 with TRBJ2-1; 11 bases line up with TRBD2. The CDR3 sequence is CASRVAGGSNNEQFF. CDR3 coding DNA: TGCGCCAGCAGGGTAGCGGGAGGGTCTAACAATGAGCAGTTCTTC.